This record concerns one T cell receptor (beta chain) sequence. Its antigen has not been determined. No quality values exist for individual bases; no much larger clone is one base distant. This entry comes from a study of blood T cell repertoires in COVID-19 (dated by TCRdb to the early 2020s). General notes on the study: Samples from collaborators originated in the United States, Italy and Spain and spanned both the acute and convalescent phases of COVID-19. The dataset comprised deeply sampled blood TCRbeta repertoires from subjects exposed to, actively infected with, or recovered from COVID-19. The samples were drawn from the first 160 participants of the ongoing ImmuneRACE study and from some 1,300 subjects provided by 6 global collaborators. The repertoires were made available in a free public database intended to serve as a resource for research on the immune response to SARS-CoV-2. Where available, HLA class I and class II types were taken from metadata supplied by the sample provider and were not determined by assay-based typing. The prospective study material was composed of cDNA or gDNA derived from T cells, B-cell-depleted T cells, or PBMCs. Sample metadata almost always included a de-identified subject ID, COVID-19 status, age in years and sex.

In Seattle, one collaborating source enrolled patients while the infection was active and tracked those patients longitudinally over the course of disease. Whole blood was collected in K2EDTA tubes by collaborating institutions according to the institutions' own protocols. Collaborator samples were shipped for TCRbeta analysis as frozen whole blood, isolated PBMCs, or DNA extracted from either sample type. The immunoSEQ Assay, a bias-controlled multiplex PCR, was used to amplify TCRbeta CDR3 regions from genomic DNA. In the original analysis: The number of nucleated cells in each sample was estimated by amplification of reference gene primers within the assay. To quantify the absolute abundance of each unique TCRbeta CDR3 rearrangement, sequence reads were collapsed and filtered. For each sample, productive Simpson clonality was calculated as the square root of Simpson's diversity index over productive rearrangements. Drawn from immuneACCESS, this table holds only the in-frame rearrangements with V and J called that TCRdb kept. Clones are partly lost; checked studies trace under half to an unresolved V gene and leave the rest unexplained. Clonal size and the V and J genes are those of that table, whereas D and trimming came from the DNA. This sample has roughly 120,000 clones in its table, and 90% of those were observed once. The ten biggest clones cover roughly 4.5% of the sample.

Looking up the germline V gene (reference sequence) yields CDR1 LNHDA and CDR2 SQIVND. The CDR3 spans 16 residues, from the cysteine through the phenylalanine. Only CDR3 DNA is held: 48 bases, read in frame from base 1. V lost 3 bases and J lost 0 bases; the stretch between them is 12 bases long. The research as a whole found: The quantity of clinical and demographic metadata differed by source and by participant and was supplied without curation.

The sequence derives from a man aged 60 to 75 with COVID-19, enrolled during active disease. The chain couples TRBV19 to TRBJ2-1; tentative D gene TRBD2, with 5 bases matching. Material for sequencing was peripheral blood. Read as DNA, the sequence is TGTGCCAGTAGTATCTGGCGGGCCCCCTCCTACAATGAGCAGTTCTTC. Its coded protein is CASSIWRAPSYNEQFF.